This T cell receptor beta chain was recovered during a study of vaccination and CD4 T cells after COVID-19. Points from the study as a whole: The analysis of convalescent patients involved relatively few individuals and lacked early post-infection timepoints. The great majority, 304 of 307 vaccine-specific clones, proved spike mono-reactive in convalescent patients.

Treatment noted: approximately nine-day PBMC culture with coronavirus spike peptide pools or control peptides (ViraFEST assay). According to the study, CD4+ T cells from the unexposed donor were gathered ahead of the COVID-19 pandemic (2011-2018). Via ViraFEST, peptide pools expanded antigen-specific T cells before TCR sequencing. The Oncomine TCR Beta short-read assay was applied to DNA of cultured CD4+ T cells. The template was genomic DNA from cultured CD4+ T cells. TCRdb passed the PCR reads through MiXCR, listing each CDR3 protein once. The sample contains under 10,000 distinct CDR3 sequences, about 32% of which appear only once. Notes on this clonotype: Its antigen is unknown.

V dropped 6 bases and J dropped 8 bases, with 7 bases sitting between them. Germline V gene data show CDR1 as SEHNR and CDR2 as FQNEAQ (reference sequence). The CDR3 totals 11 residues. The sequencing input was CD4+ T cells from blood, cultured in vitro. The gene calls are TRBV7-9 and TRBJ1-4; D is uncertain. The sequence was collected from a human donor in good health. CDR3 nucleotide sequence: TGTGCCAGCAGTTCGGGAGAAAAACTGTTTTTT. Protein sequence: CASSSGEKLFF.